A selection of T cell receptor beta chains follows, all from one sample in a study of memory CD4+ T cells and cytomegalovirus serostatus. Using immunoSEQ multiplex PCR, the repertoire was profiled, and TCRdb retains in-frame clones only, with some absent. The sample shows 55,000 to 65,000 clones, roughly three quarters of them seen only once. Sequencing was performed on memory CD4+ T cells from blood. The source is an adult in good health and CMV-seronegative. CDR3s include the opening cysteine and the closing phenylalanine or tryptophan. The order of the fields is V gene, clone size, D gene, J gene, CDR3 protein, CDR3 DNA. A D gene is named only where the DNA matches it firmly. A clone size is listed for some rows: how often the clone was seen (once, few, many), or a class if it is expanded.

TRBV19	-	-	TRBJ2-1	CASSILGGVSAKGNEQFF	TGTGCCAGTAGTATCTTAGGCGGAGTATCGGCGAAGGGCAATGAGCAGTTCTTC
TRBV11-2	-	TRBD2	TRBJ2-1	CASSLTSGSYNEQFF	TGTGCCAGCAGCCTGACTAGCGGGAGTTACAATGAGCAGTTCTTC
TRBV5-6	-	-	TRBJ1-2	CASSPIQGDGYTF	TGTGCCAGCAGCCCAATCCAGGGCGATGGCTACACCTTC
TRBV5-4	-	-	TRBJ2-7	CASSVRGGSLYEQYF	TGTGCCAGCAGTGTCAGGGGCGGGAGCTTGTATGAGCAGTACTTC
TRBV30	-	-	TRBJ1-2	CAWDWVAGFNYGYTF	TGTGCCTGGGATTGGGTGGCAGGCTTTAACTATGGCTACACCTTC
TRBV27	-	TRBD1	TRBJ1-1	CASSPHRGRRVVAFF	TGTGCCAGCAGTCCCCACAGGGGGCGCAGGGTGGTAGCTTTCTTT
TRBV7-2	-	TRBD1	TRBJ1-2	CASSLPRGGGDGYTF	TGTGCCAGCAGCTTACCCCGCGGAGGGGGCGATGGCTACACCTTC
TRBV7-9	once	-	TRBJ1-3	CASSLDTGNTIYF	TGTGCCAGCAGCTTAGACACCGGAAACACCATATATTTT
TRBV5-1	-	-	TRBJ2-7	CASSVEGTYEQYF	TGCGCCAGCAGTGTGGAGGGGACCTACGAGCAGTACTTC
TRBV5-6	-	TRBD1	TRBJ1-2	CASRQAGDSVYYTF	TGTGCCAGCAGACAAGCGGGGGACAGTGTGTACTACACCTTC
TRBV6-5	once	-	TRBJ1-2	CASRPRVAAHYGYTF	TGTGCCAGCAGACCCCGAGTAGCAGCTCACTATGGCTACACCTTC
TRBV4-1	-	-	TRBJ2-3	CASSYPGQHTDTQYF	TGCGCCAGCAGCTACCCTGGACAGCACACAGATACGCAGTATTTT
TRBV7-2	-	-	TRBJ1-6	CASSRRAPYSPLHF	TGTGCCAGCAGCCGACGAGCTCCCTATTCACCCCTCCACTTT
TRBV19	-	-	TRBJ2-2	CASRAGTGELFF	TGTGCCAGTAGGGCGGGAACCGGGGAGCTGTTTTTT
TRBV18	-	TRBD2	TRBJ2-2	CASSTRTSQNTGELFF	TGTGCCAGCTCAACCCGGACTAGCCAGAACACCGGGGAGCTGTTTTTT
TRBV18	once	TRBD1	TRBJ2-7	CASSPRPRGQDEQYF	TGTGCCAGCTCACCACGTCCCAGGGGGCAAGACGAGCAGTACTTC
TRBV6-5	-	-	TRBJ1-5	CASSYSRQGNQPQHF	TGTGCCAGCAGTTACTCGCGTCAGGGAAATCAGCCCCAGCATTTT
TRBV2	-	TRBD2	TRBJ2-7	CASNGLAGRNEQYF	TGTGCCAGCAATGGACTAGCGGGCCGCAACGAGCAGTACTTC
TRBV5-1	-	TRBD1	TRBJ2-1	CASSLVSHQGVSYNEQFF	TGCGCCAGCAGCTTGGTTTCACATCAGGGGGTTTCGTACAATGAGCAGTTCTTC
TRBV30	-	-	TRBJ1-1	CAWVSGFAEAFF	TGTGCCTGGGTGTCTGGGTTTGCGGAAGCTTTCTTT